Below are 15 T cell receptor beta chains sequenced from a single sample in a study of blood T cell repertoires in COVID-19. Assay: immunoSEQ multiplex PCR; the TCRdb copy retains only in-frame clones and omits some. The table shows about 130,000 clones, with roughly 90% occurring only once. Source material: peripheral blood. Receptor source: a man aged 45-60 years with COVID-19, enrolled during active disease.

The chain couples TRBV6-5 to TRBJ2-7; possibly TRBD1 for D (6 bases). CDR1 is MNHEY and CDR2 is SVGAGI in the germline V gene. Trimming took 2 bases from V and 2 from J, leaving 10 bases between them. This CDR3 spans 14 amino acids. The chain's CDR3 is CASSYEGQAYEQYV. For the CDR3, the DNA is TGTGCCAGCAGTTACGAGGGACAAGCCTACGAGCAGTACGTC.

The genes are TRBV7-3 and TRBJ2-2, with D unclear. V shed 5 bases and J shed 0 bases, with 10 bases lying between them. The CDR3 is 15 residues long. Germline V gene lookup returns CDR1 SGHTA and CDR2 FQGTGA. The CDR3 here is CASSPKATNTGELFF. CDR3 coding DNA: TGTGCCAGCAGCCCTAAAGCCACGAACACCGGGGAGCTGTTTTTT.

The V and J genes are TRBV5-1 and TRBJ2-6, with 9 bases fitting TRBD1. CDR3 size: 18 residues. V trimming: 2 bases; J trimming: 4 bases; junction bases outside the gene matches: 10. Per the germline V gene, CDR1 is SGHRS and CDR2 is YFSETQ. The CDR3 DNA sequence: TGCGCCAGCAGCTTTATGGGACAGGGCCTTGCGGGGGCCAACGTCCTGACTTTC. It specifies CASSFMGQGLAGANVLTF.

This clone was counted once. The J gene is TRBJ1-1, the V gene TRBV5-1; 8 bases line up with TRBD1. Germline V gene sequence: CDR1 SGHRS, CDR2 YFSETQ. Germline trimming cut 2 bases from V and 1 base from J; bases unmatched to any gene: 4. The CDR3 covers 15 residues. The CDR3, as DNA: TGCGCCAGCAGCTTAACCACAGGGGGGAACACTGAAGCTTTCTTT. Its translation is CASSLTTGGNTEAFF.

The V and J genes are TRBV9 and TRBJ2-2; TRBD1 aligns across 8 bases. V shed 4 bases and J 4 bases; nucleotides not matched to a gene: 6. This CDR3 spans 15 amino acids. Per the germline V gene, CDR1 is SGDLS and CDR2 is YYNGEE. The CDR3 DNA reads TGTGCCAGCAGCCCCCGGACAGGGCCCACCGGGGAGCTGTTTTTT. It encodes CASSPRTGPTGELFF.

The J gene is TRBJ2-1, the V gene TRBV4-3; the match to TRBD2 covers 11 bases. Germline assignment: CDR1 LGHNA and CDR2 YSLEER. The V gene end was trimmed by 0 bases and the J gene end by 12 bases; junction bases not matched to a gene: 13. This CDR3 has 17 residues. The chain's CDR3 is CASSQDRSGLAGSGQFF. In nucleotides, the CDR3 is TGCGCCAGCAGCCAAGACCGATCAGGACTAGCGGGTTCCGGGCAGTTCTTC.

The gene calls are TRBV5-1 and TRBJ2-1; D ambiguous. V was trimmed by 0 bases and J by 4 bases, leaving 11 bases between them. Germline CDR1 and CDR2: SGHRS and YFSETQ. This CDR3 spans 15 amino acids. Written as DNA, the CDR3 is TGCGCCAGCAGCTTGGCGGCTAGAAGTTACAATGAGCAGTTCTTC. It yields the protein CASSLAARSYNEQFF.

This chain links TRBV7-8 with TRBJ2-3, with 12 bases matching TRBD2. Germline lookup yields CDR1 SGHVS and CDR2 FQNEAQ. V trimming: 5 bases; J trimming: 0 bases; junction bases outside the gene matches: 3. The CDR3 has 16 amino acids. This CDR3 is CASSLTSGRSTDTQYF. CDR3 nucleotide sequence: TGTGCCAGCAGCCTCACTAGCGGGAGGAGCACAGATACGCAGTATTTT.

The rearrangement links TRBV27 to TRBJ2-1, with 13 bases fitting TRBD2. This CDR3 has 16 amino acids. The V gene end was trimmed by 6 bases and the J gene end by 6 bases; junction bases not matched to a gene: 8. Germline V gives CDR1 MNHEY, CDR2 SMNVEV (reference sequence). CDR3 DNA: TGTGCCAGCAGGATACTAGCGGGAGGGATACTCAATGAGCAGTTCTTC. It codes for CASRILAGGILNEQFF.

The chain carries TRBV7-9 and TRBJ2-3; D possibly corresponds to TRBD1 (6 bases). The CDR3 is made up of 15 amino acids. CDR1 SEHNR and CDR2 FQNEAQ come from the germline V gene (reference sequence). Trimming stripped 5 bases from V and 1 base from J, with 13 bases between. The CDR3 DNA is TGTGCCAGCAGCCCCCCGGGACAAGGCACAGATACGCAGTATTTT. Translated: CASSPPGQGTDTQYF.

The chain carries TRBV10-2 and TRBJ1-1; perhaps TRBD1 as D (5 bases). There are 15 residues in the CDR3. V dropped 6 bases and J dropped 2 bases, with 16 bases sitting between them. The germline gives CDR1 WSHSY, CDR2 SAAADI. CDR3 loop: CASRGFDRDNTEAFF. CDR3 nucleotides: TGCGCCAGCAGGGGGTTTGACAGAGATAACACTGAAGCTTTCTTT.

This chain connects TRBV4-2 to TRBJ1-4; 8 bases match TRBD1. The CDR3 extends over 18 amino acids. V shed 0 bases, J shed 4 bases, and the junction held 10 bases outside the gene matches. CDR1 and CDR2 (germline): LGHNA, YNFKEQ. In DNA form, the CDR3 reads TGTGCCAGCAGCCAAGATTCGGTTCAGGGGGCTTATAATGAAAAACTGTTTTTT. As protein: CASSQDSVQGAYNEKLFF.

The chain carries TRBV5-1 and TRBJ2-1; D remains unclear. This CDR3 has 15 residues. Germline loops: CDR1 SGHRS, CDR2 YFSETQ. V lost 1 base and J 2 bases, leaving 10 bases between the germline ends. As DNA, the CDR3 is TGCGCCAGCAGCTTGCAGGCCGAAACCTACAATGAGCAGTTCTTC. This translates into CASSLQAETYNEQFF.

The rearrangement uses TRBV28 and TRBJ2-7; 9 positions agree with TRBD1. J lost 3 bases, V lost 2 bases, and 8 bases had no gene match. The CDR3 is 16 amino acids. The V gene's germline CDR1 is MDHEN and CDR2 SYDVKM. The CDR3 bases are TGTGCCAGCAGTTTAGTCCTGGGACAGGGTGGCTACGAGCAGTACTTC. This encodes CASSLVLGQGGYEQYF. Drawing the rest from reference TRBV28 and TRBJ2-7, the complete variable domain is DVKVTQSSRYLVKRTGEKVFLECVQDMDHENMFWYRQDPGLGLRLIYFSYDVKMKEKGDIPEGYSVSREKKERFSLILESASTNQTSMYLCASSLVLGQGGYEQYFGPGTRLTVT.

The chain uses TRBV7-2 and TRBJ2-7, with D possibly being TRBD1 (6 bases). V was trimmed by 1 base and J by 2 bases, leaving 12 bases between them. The CDR3 has 15 residues. In germline, CDR1 is SGHTA, CDR2 FQGNSA. CDR3 sequence reads: CASSLDPGATYEQYF. The CDR3 bases are TGTGCCAGCAGCTTAGATCCAGGGGCCACCTACGAGCAGTACTTC.